This record concerns one T cell receptor beta chain sequence. Its antigen is as yet unknown. This CDR3 spans 13 amino acids. Trimming pared 2 bases from V and 4 bases from J, leaving 11 bases between. Germline CDR1 is GTSNPN and CDR2 is SVGIG (reference sequence). This entry belongs to a study of OX40 agonist ivuxolimab in advanced cancers. Study outcomes and limitations: Low clonal expansion, among the lowest seen, marked partial responders at 0.1-3.0 mg/kg.

Anyone with autoimmune disease history or systemic immunosuppression was excluded. Sequencing was performed with immunoSEQ multiplex PCR; in TCRdb, only in-frame clones are kept and a portion is missing. The sample lists about 110,000 clones, around 93% occurring once. The material was CD4+ or CD8+ T cells sorted from blood, obtained in a trial of the OX40 agonist ivuxolimab. V and J are TRBV30 and TRBJ2-5; a possible D gene is TRBD2 (5 bases). The clonotype originates from an adult with an advanced solid tumor such as melanoma, head and neck, liver or kidney cancer. CDR3 amino acids: CAWSRGYRETQYF. CDR3 nucleotides: TGTGCCTGGAGTCGAGGGTATCGAGAGACCCAGTACTTC.